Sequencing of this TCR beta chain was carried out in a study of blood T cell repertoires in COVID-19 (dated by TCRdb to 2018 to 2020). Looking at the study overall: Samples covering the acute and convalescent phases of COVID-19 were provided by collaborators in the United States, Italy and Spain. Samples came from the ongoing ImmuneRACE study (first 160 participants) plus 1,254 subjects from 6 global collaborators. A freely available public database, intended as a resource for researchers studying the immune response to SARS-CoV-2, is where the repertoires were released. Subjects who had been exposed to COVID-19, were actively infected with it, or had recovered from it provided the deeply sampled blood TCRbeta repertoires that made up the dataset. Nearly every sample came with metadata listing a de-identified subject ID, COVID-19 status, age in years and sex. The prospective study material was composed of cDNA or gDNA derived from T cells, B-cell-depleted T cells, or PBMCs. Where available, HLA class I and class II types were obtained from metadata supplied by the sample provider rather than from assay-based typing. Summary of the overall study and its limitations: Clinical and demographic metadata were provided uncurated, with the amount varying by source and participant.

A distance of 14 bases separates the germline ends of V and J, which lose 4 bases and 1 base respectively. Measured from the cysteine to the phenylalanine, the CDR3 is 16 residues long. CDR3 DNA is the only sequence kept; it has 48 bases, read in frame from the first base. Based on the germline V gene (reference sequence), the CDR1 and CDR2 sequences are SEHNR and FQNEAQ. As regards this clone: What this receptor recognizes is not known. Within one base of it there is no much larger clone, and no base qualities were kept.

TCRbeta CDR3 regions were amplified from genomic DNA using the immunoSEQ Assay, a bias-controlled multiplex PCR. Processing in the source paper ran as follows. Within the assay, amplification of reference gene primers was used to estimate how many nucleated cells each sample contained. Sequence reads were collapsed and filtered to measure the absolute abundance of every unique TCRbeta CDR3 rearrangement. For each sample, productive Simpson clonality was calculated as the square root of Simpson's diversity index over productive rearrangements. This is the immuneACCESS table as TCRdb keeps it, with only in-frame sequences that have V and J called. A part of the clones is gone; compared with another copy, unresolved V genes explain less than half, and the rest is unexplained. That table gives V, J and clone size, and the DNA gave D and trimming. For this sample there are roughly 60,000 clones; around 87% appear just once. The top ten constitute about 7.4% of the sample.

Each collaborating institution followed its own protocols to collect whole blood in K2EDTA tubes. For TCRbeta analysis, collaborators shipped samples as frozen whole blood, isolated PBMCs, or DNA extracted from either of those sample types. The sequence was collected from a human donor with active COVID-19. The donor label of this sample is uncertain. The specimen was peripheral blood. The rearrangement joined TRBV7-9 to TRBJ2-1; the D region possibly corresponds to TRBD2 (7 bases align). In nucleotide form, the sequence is TGTGCCAGCAGCTCTAAGGGGGGGATATCCTACAATGAGCAGTTCTTC. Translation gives CASSSKGGISYNEQFF.